The 3 T cell receptor beta chains below all came from one sample that was sequenced in a study of T-cell reconstitution after alpha-beta-depleted transplantation in children. For TCRbeta, the library was prepared with unique molecular identifiers. Via MiXCR, TCRdb re-called the PCR reads, giving one row per CDR3 protein. The data show a few hundred thousand distinct CDR3 sequences, with 25% to 30% seen just once and just over 35% held by the top ten. Sequencing used PBMCs, obtained before TCRalphabeta/CD19-depleted stem cell transplant. These receptors were collected from a boy less than two years old with Wiskott-Aldrich syndrome, due to receive a stem cell transplant.

This clonotype was observed a few times. This chain uses TRBV5-5 with TRBJ2-1; a possible D gene is TRBD1 (6 bases). The CDR3 spans 14 residues. Germline values: CDR1 SGHKS, CDR2 YYEKEE (reference sequence). V dropped 4 bases and J dropped 6 bases, with 14 bases sitting between them. The CDR3 protein is CASSTTGGVNEQFF. DNA of the CDR3: TGTGCCAGCAGCACGACAGGTGGAGTCAATGAGCAGTTCTTC.

This clonotype was observed a few times. The rearrangement links TRBV10-1 to TRBJ2-7, with 10 bases lining up with TRBD2. The CDR3 runs to 11 residues. V shed 6 bases and J 13 bases; nucleotides not matched to a gene: 6. CDR1 WNHNN and CDR2 SYGVQD come from the germline V gene (reference sequence). The CDR3 nucleotides are TGCGCCAGCAGGGGGACTAGCGTGATATACTTC. Amino acid sequence: CASRGTSVIYF.

This clonotype was counted a few times. The CDR3 nucleotides read TGTGCCATCAGCAGGGGATTCTATGGCTACACCTTC. It specifies CAISRGFYGYTF. The chain is built from TRBV10-3 and TRBJ1-2; D may be TRBD1 (6 bases). Germline assignment: CDR1 ENHRY and CDR2 SYGVKD. V dropped 6 bases and J dropped 4 bases, with 9 bases sitting between them. The CDR3 consists of 12 residues.